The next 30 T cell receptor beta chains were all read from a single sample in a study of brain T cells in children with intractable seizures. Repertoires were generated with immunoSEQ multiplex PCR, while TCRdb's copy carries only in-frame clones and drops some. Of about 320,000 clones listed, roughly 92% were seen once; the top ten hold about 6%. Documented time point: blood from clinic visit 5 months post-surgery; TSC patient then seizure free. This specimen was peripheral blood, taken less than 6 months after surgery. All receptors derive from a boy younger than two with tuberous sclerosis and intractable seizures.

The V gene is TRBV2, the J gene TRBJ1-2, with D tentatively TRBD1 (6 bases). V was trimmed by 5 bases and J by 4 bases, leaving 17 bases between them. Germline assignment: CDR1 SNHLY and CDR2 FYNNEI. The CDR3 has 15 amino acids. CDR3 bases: TGTGCCAGCAGTATTATACAGGGTCAGGGCTATGGCTACACCTTC. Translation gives CASSIIQGQGYGYTF.

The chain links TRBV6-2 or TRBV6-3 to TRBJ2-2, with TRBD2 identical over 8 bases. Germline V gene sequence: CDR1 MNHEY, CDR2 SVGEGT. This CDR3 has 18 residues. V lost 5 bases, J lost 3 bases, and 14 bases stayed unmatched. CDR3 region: CASSPLERELVDTGELFF. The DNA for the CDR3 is TGTGCCAGCAGTCCCCTGGAGCGGGAGTTGGTGGACACCGGGGAGCTGTTTTTT.

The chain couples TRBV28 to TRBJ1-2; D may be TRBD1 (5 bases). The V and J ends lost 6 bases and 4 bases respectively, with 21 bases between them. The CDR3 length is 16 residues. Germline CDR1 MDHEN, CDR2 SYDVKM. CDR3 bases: TGTGCCAGCAGCCGAGGGGACGGCCGAGGGAGCTATGGCTACACCTTC. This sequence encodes CASSRGDGRGSYGYTF.

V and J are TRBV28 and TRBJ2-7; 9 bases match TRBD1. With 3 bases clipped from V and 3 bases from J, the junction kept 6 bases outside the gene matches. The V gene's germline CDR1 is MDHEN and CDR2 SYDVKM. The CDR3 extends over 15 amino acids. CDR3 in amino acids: CASSFPGQGGYEQYF. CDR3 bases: TGTGCCAGCAGTTTTCCGGGACAGGGTGGCTACGAGCAGTACTTC. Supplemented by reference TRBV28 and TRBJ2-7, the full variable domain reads DVKVTQSSRYLVKRTGEKVFLECVQDMDHENMFWYRQDPGLGLRLIYFSYDVKMKEKGDIPEGYSVSREKKERFSLILESASTNQTSMYLCASSFPGQGGYEQYFGPGTRLTVT.

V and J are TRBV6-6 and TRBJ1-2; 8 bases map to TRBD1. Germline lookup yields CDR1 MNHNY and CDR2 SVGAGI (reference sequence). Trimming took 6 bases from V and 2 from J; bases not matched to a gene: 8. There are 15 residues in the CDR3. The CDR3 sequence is CASRKTGEINYGYTF. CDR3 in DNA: TGTGCCAGCAGGAAGACAGGGGAAATCAACTATGGCTACACCTTC.

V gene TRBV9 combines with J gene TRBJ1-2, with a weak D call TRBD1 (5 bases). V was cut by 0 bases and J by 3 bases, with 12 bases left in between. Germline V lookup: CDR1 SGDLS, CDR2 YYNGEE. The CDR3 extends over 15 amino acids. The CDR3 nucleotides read TGTGCCAGCAGCGTAGGTTATGAGACAGACTATGGCTACACCTTC. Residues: CASSVGYETDYGYTF.

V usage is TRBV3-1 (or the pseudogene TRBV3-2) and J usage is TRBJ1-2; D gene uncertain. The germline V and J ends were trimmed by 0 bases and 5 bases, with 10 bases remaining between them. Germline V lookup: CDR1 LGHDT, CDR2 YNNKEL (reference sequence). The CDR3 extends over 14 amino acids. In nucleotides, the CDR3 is TGTGCCAGCAGCCAAGAGCGGGTTGGGTATGGCTACACCTTC. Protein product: CASSQERVGYGYTF.

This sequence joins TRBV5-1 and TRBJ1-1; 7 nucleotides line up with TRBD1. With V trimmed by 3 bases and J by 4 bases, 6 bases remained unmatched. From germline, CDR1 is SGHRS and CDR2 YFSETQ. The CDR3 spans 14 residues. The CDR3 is CASSSGRQGTEAFF. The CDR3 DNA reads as TGCGCCAGCAGCTCGGGTCGACAGGGCACTGAAGCTTTCTTT.

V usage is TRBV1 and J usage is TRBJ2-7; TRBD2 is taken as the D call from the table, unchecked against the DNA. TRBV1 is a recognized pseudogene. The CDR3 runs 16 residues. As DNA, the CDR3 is TGCACCAGCAGCCAACCTCCCTTAGCGGGAGGCTACGAGCAGTACTTC. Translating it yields CTSSQPPLAGGYEQYF.

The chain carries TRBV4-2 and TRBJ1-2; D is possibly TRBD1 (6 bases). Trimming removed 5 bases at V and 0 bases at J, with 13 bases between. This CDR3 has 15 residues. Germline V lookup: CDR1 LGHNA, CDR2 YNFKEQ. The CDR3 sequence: CASSARTDTNYGYTF. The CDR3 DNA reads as TGTGCCAGCAGCGCCCGGACAGATACTAACTATGGCTACACCTTC.

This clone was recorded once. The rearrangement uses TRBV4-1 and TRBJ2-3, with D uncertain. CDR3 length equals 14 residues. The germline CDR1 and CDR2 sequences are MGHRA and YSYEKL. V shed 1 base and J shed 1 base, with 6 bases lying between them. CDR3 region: CASSQGLGTDTQYF. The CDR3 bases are TGCGCCAGCAGCCAAGGATTAGGCACAGATACGCAGTATTTT.

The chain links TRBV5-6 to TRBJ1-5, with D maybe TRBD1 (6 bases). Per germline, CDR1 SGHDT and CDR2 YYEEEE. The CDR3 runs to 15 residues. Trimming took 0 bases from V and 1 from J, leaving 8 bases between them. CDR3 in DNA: TGTGCCAGCAGCTTGGCAGGGGCGAGCAATCAGCCCCAGCATTTT. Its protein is CASSLAGASNQPQHF.

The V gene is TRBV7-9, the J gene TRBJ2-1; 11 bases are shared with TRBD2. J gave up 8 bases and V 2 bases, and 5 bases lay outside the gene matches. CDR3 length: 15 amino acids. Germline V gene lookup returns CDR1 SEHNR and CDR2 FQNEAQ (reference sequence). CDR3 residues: CASSLRASGGYEQFF. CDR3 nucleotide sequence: TGTGCCAGCAGCTTAAGGGCTAGCGGGGGGTATGAGCAGTTCTTC.

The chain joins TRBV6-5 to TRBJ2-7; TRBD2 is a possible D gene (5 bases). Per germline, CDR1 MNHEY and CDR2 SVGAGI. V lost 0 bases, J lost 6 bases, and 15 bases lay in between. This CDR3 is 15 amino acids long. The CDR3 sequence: CASSYSSASPAEQYF. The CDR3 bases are TGTGCCAGCAGTTACTCGAGTGCTAGCCCTGCCGAGCAGTACTTC.

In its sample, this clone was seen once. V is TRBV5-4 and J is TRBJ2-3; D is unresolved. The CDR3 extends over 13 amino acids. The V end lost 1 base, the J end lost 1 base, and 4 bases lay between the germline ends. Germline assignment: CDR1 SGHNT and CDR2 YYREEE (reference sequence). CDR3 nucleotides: TGTGCCAGCAGCTTGCAGGGCACAGATACGCAGTATTTT. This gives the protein CASSLQGTDTQYF.

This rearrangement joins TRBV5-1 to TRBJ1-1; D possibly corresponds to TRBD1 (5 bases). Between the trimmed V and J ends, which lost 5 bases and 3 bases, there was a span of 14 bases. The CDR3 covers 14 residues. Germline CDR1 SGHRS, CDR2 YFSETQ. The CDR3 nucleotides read TGCGCCAGCAGGCCAGGGTATGAGGACACTGAAGCTTTCTTT. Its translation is CASRPGYEDTEAFF.

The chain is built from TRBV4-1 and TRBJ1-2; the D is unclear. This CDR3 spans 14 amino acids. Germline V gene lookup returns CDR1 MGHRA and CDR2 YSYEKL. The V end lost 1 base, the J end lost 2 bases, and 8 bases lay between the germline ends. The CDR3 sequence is CASSQGAQNYGYTF. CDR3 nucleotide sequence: TGCGCCAGCAGCCAAGGCGCACAGAACTATGGCTACACCTTC.

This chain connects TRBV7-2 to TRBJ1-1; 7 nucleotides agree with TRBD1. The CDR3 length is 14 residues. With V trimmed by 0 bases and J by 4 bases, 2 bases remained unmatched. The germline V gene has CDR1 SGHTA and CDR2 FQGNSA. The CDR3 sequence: CASSLAGDSTEAFF. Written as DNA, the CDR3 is TGTGCCAGCAGCTTAGCGGGGGACAGCACTGAAGCTTTCTTT.

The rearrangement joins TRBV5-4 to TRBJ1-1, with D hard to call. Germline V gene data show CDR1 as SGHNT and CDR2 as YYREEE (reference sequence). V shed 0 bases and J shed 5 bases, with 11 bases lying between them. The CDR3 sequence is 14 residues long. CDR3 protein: CASSLVRSSTEAFF. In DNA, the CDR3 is TGTGCCAGCAGCTTGGTACGGTCTTCGACTGAAGCTTTCTTT.

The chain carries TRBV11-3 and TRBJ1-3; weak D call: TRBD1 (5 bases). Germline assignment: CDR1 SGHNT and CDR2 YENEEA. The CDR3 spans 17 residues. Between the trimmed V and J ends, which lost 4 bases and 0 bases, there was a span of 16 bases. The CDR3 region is CASSSFPRQYSGNTIYF. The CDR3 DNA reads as TGTGCCAGCAGCTCCTTTCCCAGACAGTACTCTGGAAACACCATATATTTT.

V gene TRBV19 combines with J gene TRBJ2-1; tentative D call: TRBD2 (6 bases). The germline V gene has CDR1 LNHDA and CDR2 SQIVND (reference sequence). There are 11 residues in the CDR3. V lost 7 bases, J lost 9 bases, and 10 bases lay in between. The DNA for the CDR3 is TGTGCCAGTACCTCGGGGGTTGAGCAGTTCTTC. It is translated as CASTSGVEQFF.

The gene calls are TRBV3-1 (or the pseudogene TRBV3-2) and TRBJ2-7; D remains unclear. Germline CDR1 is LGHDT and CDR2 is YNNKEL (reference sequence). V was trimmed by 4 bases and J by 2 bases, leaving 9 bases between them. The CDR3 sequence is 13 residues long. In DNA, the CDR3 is TGTGCCAGCAGCCTTGACGGCCCCTACGAGCAGTACTTC. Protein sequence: CASSLDGPYEQYF.

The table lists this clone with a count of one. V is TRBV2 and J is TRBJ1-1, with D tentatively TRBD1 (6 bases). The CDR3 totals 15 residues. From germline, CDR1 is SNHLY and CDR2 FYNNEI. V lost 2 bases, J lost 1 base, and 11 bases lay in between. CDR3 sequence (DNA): TGTGCCAGCAGTGAACAGGGGATGAGGAACACTGAAGCTTTCTTT. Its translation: CASSEQGMRNTEAFF.

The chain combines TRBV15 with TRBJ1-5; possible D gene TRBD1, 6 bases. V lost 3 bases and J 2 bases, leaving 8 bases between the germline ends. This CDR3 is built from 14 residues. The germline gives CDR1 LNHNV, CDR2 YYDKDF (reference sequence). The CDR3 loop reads CATSRTGGNQPQHF. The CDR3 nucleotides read TGTGCCACCAGCAGGACAGGTGGCAATCAGCCCCAGCATTTT.

CDR3 nucleotide sequence: TGTGCCAGTAGTCCGACAGGTGACTATGGCTACACCTTC. Encoded protein: CASSPTGDYGYTF. V is TRBV19 and J is TRBJ1-2, with D tentatively TRBD1 (6 bases). This CDR3 has 13 residues. Germline V gene data show CDR1 as LNHDA and CDR2 as SQIVND (reference sequence). V was shortened by 5 bases and J by 3 bases, with 10 bases between the two germline ends.

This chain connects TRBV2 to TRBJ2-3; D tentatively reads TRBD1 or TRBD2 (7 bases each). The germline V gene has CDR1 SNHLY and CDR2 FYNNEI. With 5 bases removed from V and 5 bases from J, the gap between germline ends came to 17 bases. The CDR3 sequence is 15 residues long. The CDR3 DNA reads TGTGCCAGCAGTAGGGGGCAGGGGGGGTTAGATACGCAGTATTTT. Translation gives CASSRGQGGLDTQYF.

CDR3 coding DNA: TGTGCCACCAGCAGAGATGGTAAGGGGAACTCACCCCTCCACTTT. Its translation is CATSRDGKGNSPLHF. The chain employs TRBV15 and TRBJ1-6, with D maybe TRBD1 (5 bases). The CDR3 runs to 15 residues. The germline V gene has CDR1 LNHNV and CDR2 YYDKDF (reference sequence). Trimming removed 0 bases from V and 10 bases from J, with 13 bases in between.

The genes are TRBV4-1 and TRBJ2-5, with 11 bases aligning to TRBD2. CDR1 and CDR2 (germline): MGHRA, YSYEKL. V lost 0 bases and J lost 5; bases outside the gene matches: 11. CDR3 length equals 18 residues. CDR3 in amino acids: CASSQESGLAGGGETQYF. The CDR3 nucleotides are TGCGCCAGCAGCCAAGAGTCGGGTCTAGCGGGGGGAGGGGAGACCCAGTACTTC.

The chain's CDR3 is CASSLTGTATSYEQYF. CDR3 nucleotide sequence: TGTGCCAGTAGCCTTACCGGGACAGCGACCTCCTACGAGCAGTACTTC. The rearrangement links TRBV19 to TRBJ2-7, with TRBD1 matching over 7 bases. The CDR3 is 16 amino acids. After removal of 6 bases from V and 0 bases from J, the junction contained 11 bases not matched to a gene. Germline V CDR1 and CDR2: LNHDA, SQIVND (reference sequence).

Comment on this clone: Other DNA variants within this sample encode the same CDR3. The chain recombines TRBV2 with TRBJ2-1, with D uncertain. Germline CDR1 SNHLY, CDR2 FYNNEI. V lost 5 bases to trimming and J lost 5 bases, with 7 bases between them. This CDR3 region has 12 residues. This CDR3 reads CASSRQDNEQFF. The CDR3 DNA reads TGTGCCAGCAGTAGGCAGGACAATGAGCAGTTCTTC.